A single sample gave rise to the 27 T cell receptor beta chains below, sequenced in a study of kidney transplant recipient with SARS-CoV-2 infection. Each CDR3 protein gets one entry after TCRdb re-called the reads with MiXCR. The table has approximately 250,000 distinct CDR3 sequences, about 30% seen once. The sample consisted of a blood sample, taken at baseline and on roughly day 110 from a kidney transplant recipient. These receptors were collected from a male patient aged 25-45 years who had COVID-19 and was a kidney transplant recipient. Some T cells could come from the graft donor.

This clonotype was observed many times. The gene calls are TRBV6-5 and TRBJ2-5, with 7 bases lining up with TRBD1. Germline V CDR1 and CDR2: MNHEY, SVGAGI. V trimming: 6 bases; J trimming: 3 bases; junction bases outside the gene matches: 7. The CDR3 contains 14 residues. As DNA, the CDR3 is TGTGCCAGCAGGTCCGGGACAGTAAAAGAGACCCAGTACTTC. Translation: CASRSGTVKETQYF.

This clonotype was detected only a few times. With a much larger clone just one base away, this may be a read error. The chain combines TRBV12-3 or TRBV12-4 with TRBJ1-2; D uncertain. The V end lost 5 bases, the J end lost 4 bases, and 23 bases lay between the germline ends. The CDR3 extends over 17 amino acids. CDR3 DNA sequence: TGTGCCAGCAGTACAAGCACCAGCCTCCGAAAGACCTATGGCTACACCTTC. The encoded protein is CASSTSTSLRKTYGYTF.

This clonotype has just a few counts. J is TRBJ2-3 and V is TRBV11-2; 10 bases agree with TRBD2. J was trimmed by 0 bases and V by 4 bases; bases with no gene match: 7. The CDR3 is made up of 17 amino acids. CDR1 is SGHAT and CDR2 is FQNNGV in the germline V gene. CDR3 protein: CASSSRTSGASTDTQYF. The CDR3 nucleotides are TGTGCCAGCAGCTCCCGGACTAGCGGAGCTAGCACAGATACGCAGTATTTT.

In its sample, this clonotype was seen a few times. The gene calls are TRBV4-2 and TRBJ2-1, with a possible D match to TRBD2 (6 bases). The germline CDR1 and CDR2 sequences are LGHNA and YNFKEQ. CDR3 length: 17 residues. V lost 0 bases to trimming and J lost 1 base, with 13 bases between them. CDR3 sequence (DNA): TGTGCCAGCAGCCAAGATACGGCAGGGAGGTCCTACAATGAGCAGTTCTTC. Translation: CASSQDTAGRSYNEQFF.

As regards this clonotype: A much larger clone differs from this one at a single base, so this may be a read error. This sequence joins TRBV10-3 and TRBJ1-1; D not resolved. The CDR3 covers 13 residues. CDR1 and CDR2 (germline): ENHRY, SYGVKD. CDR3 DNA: TGTGCCGTCAGTGAGTCTCGGGCCACTGAAGCTTTCTTT. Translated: CAVSESRATEAFF.

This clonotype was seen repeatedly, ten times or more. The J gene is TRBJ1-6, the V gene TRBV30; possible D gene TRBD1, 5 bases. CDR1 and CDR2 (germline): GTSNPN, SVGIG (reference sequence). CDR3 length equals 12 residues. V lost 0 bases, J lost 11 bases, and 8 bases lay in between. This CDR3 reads CAWSVGGTPLHF. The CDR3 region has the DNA TGTGCCTGGAGTGTCGGGGGGACACCCCTCCACTTT.

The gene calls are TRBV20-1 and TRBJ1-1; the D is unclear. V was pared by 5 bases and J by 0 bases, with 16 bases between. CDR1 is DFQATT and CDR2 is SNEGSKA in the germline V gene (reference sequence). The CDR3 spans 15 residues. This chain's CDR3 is CSAVLGRTLNTEAFF. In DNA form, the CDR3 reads TGCAGTGCTGTTTTAGGTCGGACCCTGAACACTGAAGCTTTCTTT.

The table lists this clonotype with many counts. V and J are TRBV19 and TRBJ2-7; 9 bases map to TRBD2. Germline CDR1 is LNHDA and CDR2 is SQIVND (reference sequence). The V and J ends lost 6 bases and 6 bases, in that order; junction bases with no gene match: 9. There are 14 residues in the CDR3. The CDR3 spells CASSSPGLASEQYF. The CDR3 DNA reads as TGTGCCAGTAGCTCTCCGGGACTAGCTTCCGAGCAGTACTTC.

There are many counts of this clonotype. The CDR3 region is CASSMTSGSGETQYF. The CDR3 DNA sequence: TGTGCCAGCAGTATGACTAGCGGGAGTGGAGAGACCCAGTACTTC. The chain employs TRBV6-4 and TRBJ2-5; TRBD2 matches 12 bases. The germline V gene encodes CDR1 MRHNA and CDR2 SNTAGT. The ends lost 5 bases at V and 4 bases at J; junction bases unmatched: 5. This CDR3 region has 15 residues.

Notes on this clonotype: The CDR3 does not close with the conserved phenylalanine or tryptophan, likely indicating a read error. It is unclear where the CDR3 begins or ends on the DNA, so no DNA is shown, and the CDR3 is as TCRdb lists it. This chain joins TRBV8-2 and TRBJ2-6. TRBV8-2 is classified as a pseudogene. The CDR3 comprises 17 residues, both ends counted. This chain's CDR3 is CGMSARITQSRANVLTL.

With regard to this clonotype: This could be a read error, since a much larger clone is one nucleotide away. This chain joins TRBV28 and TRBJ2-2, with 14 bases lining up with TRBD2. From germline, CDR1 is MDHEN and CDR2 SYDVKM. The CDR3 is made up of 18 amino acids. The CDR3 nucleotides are TGTGCCAGCAGCCGCGGGACTAGCGGGAGTCGGGGATCCGGGGGGCTGTTTTTT. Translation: CASSRGTSGSRGSGGLFF. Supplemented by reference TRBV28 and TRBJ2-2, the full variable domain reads DVKVTQSSRYLVKRTGEKVFLECVQDMDHENMFWYRQDPGLGLRLIYFSYDVKMKEKGDIPEGYSVSREKKERFSLILESASTNQTSMYLCASSRGTSGSRGSGGLFFGEGSRLTVL.

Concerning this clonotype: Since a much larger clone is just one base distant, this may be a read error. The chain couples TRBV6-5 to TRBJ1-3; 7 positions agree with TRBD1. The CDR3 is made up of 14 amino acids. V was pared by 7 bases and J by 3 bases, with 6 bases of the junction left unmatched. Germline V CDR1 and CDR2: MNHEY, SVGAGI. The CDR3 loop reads CASNNQGDGNTIYF. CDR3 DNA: TGTGCCAGCAATAACCAGGGGGATGGAAACACCATATATTTT.

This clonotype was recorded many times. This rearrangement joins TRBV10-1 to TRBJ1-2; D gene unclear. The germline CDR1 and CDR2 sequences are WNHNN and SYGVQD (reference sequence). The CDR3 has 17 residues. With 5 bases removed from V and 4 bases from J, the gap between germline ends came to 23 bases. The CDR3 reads CASSYNVRSRKTYGYTF. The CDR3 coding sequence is TGCGCCAGCAGTTACAACGTAAGATCGCGAAAGACCTATGGCTACACCTTC.

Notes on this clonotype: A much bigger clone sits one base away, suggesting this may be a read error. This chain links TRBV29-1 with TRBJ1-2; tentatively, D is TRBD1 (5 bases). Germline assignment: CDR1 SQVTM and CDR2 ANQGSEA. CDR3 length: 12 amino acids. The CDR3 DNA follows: TGCAGCGCCCAGACAGCAGCCTATGGCTACGCCTTC. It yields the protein CSAQTAAYGYAF.

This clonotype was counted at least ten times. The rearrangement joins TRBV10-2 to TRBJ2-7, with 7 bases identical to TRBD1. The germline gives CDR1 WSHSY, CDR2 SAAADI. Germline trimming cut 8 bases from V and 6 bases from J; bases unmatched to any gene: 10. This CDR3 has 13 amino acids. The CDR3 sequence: CASGYRGRGEQYF. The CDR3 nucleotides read TGCGCCAGCGGCTACAGGGGCCGGGGCGAGCAGTACTTC.

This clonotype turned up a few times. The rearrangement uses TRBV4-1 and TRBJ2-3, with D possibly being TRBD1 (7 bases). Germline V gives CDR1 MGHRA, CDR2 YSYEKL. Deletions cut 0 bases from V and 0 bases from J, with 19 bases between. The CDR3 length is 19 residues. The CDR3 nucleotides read TGCGCCAGCAGCCAAGACCGGGGGACAGCCGCGGTTAGCACAGATACGCAGTATTTT. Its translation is CASSQDRGTAAVSTDTQYF.

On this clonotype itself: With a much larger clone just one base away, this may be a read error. CDR3 coding DNA: TGTGCCAGCAGCCAAGGCCATGGCTACGCCTTC. Amino acids: CASSQGHGYAF. The chain is built from TRBV3-2 and TRBJ1-2. TRBV3-2 is a recognized pseudogene. This CDR3 contains 11 residues.

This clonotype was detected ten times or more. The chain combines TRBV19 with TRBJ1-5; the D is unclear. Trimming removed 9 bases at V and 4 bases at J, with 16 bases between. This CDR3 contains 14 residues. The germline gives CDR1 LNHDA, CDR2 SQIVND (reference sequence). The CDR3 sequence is CASKTGGANQPQHF. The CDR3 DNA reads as TGTGCCAGCAAAACGGGCGGCGCAAATCAGCCCCAGCATTTT. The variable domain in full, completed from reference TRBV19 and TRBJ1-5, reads DGGITQSPKYLFRKEGQNVTLSCEQNLNHDAMYWYRQDPGQGLRLIYYSQIVNDFQKGDIAEGYSVSREKKESFPLTVTSAQKNPTAFYLCASKTGGANQPQHFGDGTRLSIL.

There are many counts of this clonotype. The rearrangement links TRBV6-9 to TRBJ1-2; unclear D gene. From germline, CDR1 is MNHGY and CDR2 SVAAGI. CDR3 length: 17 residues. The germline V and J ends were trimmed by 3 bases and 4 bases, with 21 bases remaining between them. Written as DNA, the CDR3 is TGTGCCAGCAGTTACAACAAGCCTTACGGAAAGACCTATGGCTACACCTTC. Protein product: CASSYNKPYGKTYGYTF.

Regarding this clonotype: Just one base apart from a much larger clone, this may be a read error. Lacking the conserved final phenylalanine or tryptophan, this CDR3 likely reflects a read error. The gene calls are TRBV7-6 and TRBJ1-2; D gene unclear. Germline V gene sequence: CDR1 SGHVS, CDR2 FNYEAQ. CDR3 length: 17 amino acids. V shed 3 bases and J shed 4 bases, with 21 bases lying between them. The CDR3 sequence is CASSLDFESRKTYGYTS. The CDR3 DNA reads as TGTGCCAGCAGCTTGGACTTTGAATCTCGAAAGACCTATGGCTACACCTCC.

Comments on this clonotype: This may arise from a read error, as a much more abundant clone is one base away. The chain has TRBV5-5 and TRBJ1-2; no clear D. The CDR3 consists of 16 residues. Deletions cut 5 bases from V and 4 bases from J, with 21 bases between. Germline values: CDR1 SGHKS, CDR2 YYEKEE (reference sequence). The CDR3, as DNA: TGTGCCAGCAGGCCTCGTGTCCCGCGAAAGACCTATGGCTACACCTTC. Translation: CASRPRVPRKTYGYTF.

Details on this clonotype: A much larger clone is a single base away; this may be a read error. CDR3 sequence: CAGTLGSGMNTEAFF. CDR3 bases: TGTGCCGGCACCCTTGGGTCAGGGATGAACACTGAAGCTTTCTTT. The V and J genes are TRBV7-9 and TRBJ1-1, with TRBD1 as a possible D gene (5 bases). Trimming cost V 11 bases and J 0 bases, with 19 bases left between them. The CDR3 consists of 15 residues. Germline CDR1 is SEHNR and CDR2 is FQNEAQ (reference sequence).

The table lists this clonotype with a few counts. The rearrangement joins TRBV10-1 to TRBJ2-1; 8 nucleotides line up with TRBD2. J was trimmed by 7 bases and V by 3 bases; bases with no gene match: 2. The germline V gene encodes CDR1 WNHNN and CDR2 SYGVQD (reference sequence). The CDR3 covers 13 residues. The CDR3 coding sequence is TGCGCCAGCAGTGATCTAGCGGGTAATGAGCAGTTCTTC. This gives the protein CASSDLAGNEQFF.

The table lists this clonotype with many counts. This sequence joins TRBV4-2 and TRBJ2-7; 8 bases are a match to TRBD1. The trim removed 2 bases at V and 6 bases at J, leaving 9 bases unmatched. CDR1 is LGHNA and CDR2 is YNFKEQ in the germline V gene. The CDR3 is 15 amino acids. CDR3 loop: CASSQTGQGGGEQYF. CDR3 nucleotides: TGTGCCAGCAGCCAAACTGGACAGGGAGGAGGCGAGCAGTACTTC.

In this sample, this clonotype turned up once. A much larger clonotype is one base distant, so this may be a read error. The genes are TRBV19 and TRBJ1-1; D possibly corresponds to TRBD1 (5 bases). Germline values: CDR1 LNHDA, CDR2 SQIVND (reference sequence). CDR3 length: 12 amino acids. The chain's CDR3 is CASSITGTEVFF. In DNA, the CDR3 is TGTGCCAGTAGTATAACGGGGACTGAAGTTTTCTTT.

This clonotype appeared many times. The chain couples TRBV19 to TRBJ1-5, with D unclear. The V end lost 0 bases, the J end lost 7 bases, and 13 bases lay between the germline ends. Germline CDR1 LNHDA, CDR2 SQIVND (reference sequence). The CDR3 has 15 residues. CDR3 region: CASSIDRVSRQPQHF. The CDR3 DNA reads TGTGCCAGTAGTATAGATCGGGTGAGCAGACAGCCCCAGCATTTT. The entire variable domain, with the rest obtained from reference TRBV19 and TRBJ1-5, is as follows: DGGITQSPKYLFRKEGQNVTLSCEQNLNHDAMYWYRQDPGQGLRLIYYSQIVNDFQKGDIAEGYSVSREKKESFPLTVTSAQKNPTAFYLCASSIDRVSRQPQHFGDGTRLSIL.

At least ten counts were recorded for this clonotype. Written as DNA, the CDR3 is TGTGCCAGCAGCAAGGGAAGGGGTGAAGCTTTCTTT. Protein product: CASSKGRGEAFF. The genes are TRBV21-1 and TRBJ1-1; TRBD1, as called in the table, went unchecked against the DNA. TRBV21-1 constitutes a pseudogene. The CDR3 is 12 amino acids.